This entry is about one TCR beta chain. What it binds is unknown. The sample is drawn from a study of cytomegalovirus exposure and HLA in healthy donors. Study details: Some 180 million T cells yielded roughly 120 million unique TCR beta sequences in earlier analysis. Study-wide results and limits: CMV serostatus stood as the only immune exposure information on hand.

The study sampled nominally healthy donors, though unrecorded immune exposures were likely. The PCR was carried out with 60 Vbeta primers and 13 Jbeta primers. Sequenced by immunoSEQ multiplex PCR; TCRdb stores in-frame clones only, minus some. The sample consists of some 240,000 clones, 92% of them appearing once. Sequencing used PBMCs. This receptor was identified in a girl aged 2-9 years in good health and CMV-seronegative.

The DNA of the CDR3 is TGTGCCAGCTCACCACCACCACAGGGGAACTATGGCTACACCTTC. Protein: CASSPPPQGNYGYTF. The chain is built from TRBV18 and TRBJ1-2; 7 nucleotides agree with TRBD1. This CDR3 is built from 15 residues. The V segment lost 0 bases and the J segment 2 bases; nucleotides outside the gene matches: 3. Germline CDR1 is KGHSH and CDR2 is LQKENI.